These 27 T cell receptor beta chains were sequenced from one sample in a study of blood T cell repertoires in COVID-19. Sequencing was performed with immunoSEQ multiplex PCR; in TCRdb, only in-frame clones are kept and a portion is missing. This sample yields more than 85,000 clones, of which nearly 90% are seen a single time; roughly 2% belongs to the top ten. The specimen was peripheral blood. These receptors were collected from a man between 45 and 60 years old with active COVID-19.

The chain combines TRBV30 with TRBJ2-3, with 10 bases that match TRBD1. This CDR3 is 12 amino acids long. With 5 bases clipped from V and 5 bases from J, the junction kept 1 base outside the gene matches. CDR1 and CDR2 from the germline V gene are GTSNPN and SVGIG (reference sequence). The CDR3: CAWDRGQDTQYF. The CDR3, as DNA: TGTGCCTGGGACAGGGGGCAAGATACGCAGTATTTT.

V usage is TRBV9 and J usage is TRBJ1-2, with D perhaps TRBD1 (6 bases). Germline CDR1 and CDR2: SGDLS and YYNGEE. This CDR3 is 16 amino acids long. V shed 3 bases and J shed 12 bases, with 27 bases lying between them. CDR3 nucleotides: TGTGCCAGCAGCGACCAACTACAGGGACGAGGCCATTACCACACCTTC. This translates into CASSDQLQGRGHYHTF.

The chain couples TRBV4-1 to TRBJ2-7, with TRBD2 as a possible D gene (5 bases). V lost 3 bases and J lost 0, with 15 bases in between. CDR1 is MGHRA and CDR2 is YSYEKL in the germline V gene. The CDR3 length is 16 residues. The CDR3 sequence: CASSQWPGGLSYEQYF. The CDR3 region has the DNA TGCGCCAGCAGCCAGTGGCCCGGCGGACTCTCCTACGAGCAGTACTTC.

This chain links TRBV25-1 with TRBJ2-5; D is perhaps TRBD2 (5 bases). In germline, CDR1 is MGHDK, CDR2 SYGVNS. With 6 bases removed from V and 1 base from J, the gap between germline ends came to 12 bases. This CDR3 region has 14 residues. This CDR3 reads CASSLVGAQETQYF. CDR3 nucleotide sequence: TGTGCCAGCAGCCTAGTGGGAGCCCAAGAGACCCAGTACTTC.

The chain links TRBV7-9 to TRBJ2-1; 10 bases are shared with TRBD1. V shed 6 bases and J 7 bases; nucleotides not matched to a gene: 6. This CDR3 comprises 14 residues. Germline assignment: CDR1 SEHNR and CDR2 FQNEAQ (reference sequence). The CDR3 loop is CASRTGTGVNEQFF. DNA for the CDR3: TGTGCCAGCAGAACCGGGACAGGGGTTAATGAGCAGTTCTTC.

This clone was seen just once. The J gene is TRBJ1-4, the V gene TRBV19; no clear D gene. The CDR3 is 19 residues long. Trimming cost V 1 base and J 5 bases, with 23 bases left between them. Germline lookup yields CDR1 LNHDA and CDR2 SQIVND (reference sequence). CDR3 in amino acids: CASSIGALRQFEINEKLFF. The CDR3 nucleotides are TGTGCCAGTAGTATAGGGGCCCTAAGGCAGTTTGAGATCAATGAAAAACTGTTTTTT.

The J gene is TRBJ1-5, the V gene TRBV6-5; TRBD1 matches 7 bases. Losses at the gene ends were 6 bases for V and 3 bases for J; bases not matched to a gene: 5. The CDR3 consists of 14 residues. CDR1 and CDR2 from the germline V gene are MNHEY and SVGAGI. CDR3 sequence: CASRVTGLNQPQHF. CDR3 nucleotide sequence: TGTGCCAGCAGGGTGACAGGGCTCAATCAGCCCCAGCATTTT.

CDR3 in DNA: TGTGCCAGCAGCCTCCAACTAGGGACCCAGTACTTC. This encodes CASSLQLGTQYF. The chain is built from TRBV5-4 and TRBJ2-5; tentative D call: TRBD2 (5 bases). Looked up from germline, CDR1 is SGHNT and CDR2 is YYREEE (reference sequence). This CDR3 has 12 amino acids. Trimming took 4 bases from V and 7 from J, leaving 11 bases between them.

This chain links TRBV20-1 with TRBJ2-1; D unclear. Deletions cut 6 bases from V and 0 bases from J, with 3 bases between. The CDR3 loop spans 11 amino acids. The V gene's germline CDR1 is DFQATT and CDR2 SNEGSKA (reference sequence). The CDR3 spells CSAGSYNEQFF. In DNA form, the CDR3 reads TGCAGTGCCGGCTCCTACAATGAGCAGTTCTTC.

The J gene is TRBJ1-2, the V gene TRBV5-4; no firm D call. Trimming removed 6 bases from V and 4 bases from J, with 13 bases in between. This CDR3 contains 13 residues. Looked up from germline, CDR1 is SGHNT and CDR2 is YYREEE (reference sequence). The CDR3 DNA follows: TGTGCCAGCACCATCCGGGGTTTCTATGGCTACACCTTC. The encoded protein is CASTIRGFYGYTF.

V is TRBV6-5 and J is TRBJ1-5; D is undetermined. The CDR3 is 14 residues long. Germline CDR1 MNHEY, CDR2 SVGAGI. V was pared by 6 bases and J by 6 bases, with 15 bases between. CDR3 sequence (DNA): TGTGCCAGCAGGCCTAGTGGCCGTGCTCAGCCCCAGCATTTT. It yields the protein CASRPSGRAQPQHF.

Only one count was recorded for this clone. The chain uses TRBV5-4 and TRBJ1-4, with D possibly TRBD1 on 6 matching bases. V lost 4 bases to trimming and J lost 3 bases, with 10 bases between them. The CDR3 runs to 14 residues. The germline CDR1 and CDR2 sequences are SGHNT and YYREEE (reference sequence). CDR3 amino acids: CASSKTGSNEKLFF. In DNA, the CDR3 is TGTGCCAGCAGCAAAACAGGGTCTAATGAAAAACTGTTTTTT.

This clone was seen only once. This chain joins TRBV6-4 and TRBJ2-7; D call uncertain. This CDR3 is built from 12 residues. Germline values: CDR1 MRHNA, CDR2 SNTAGT. Trimming removed 5 bases from V and 0 bases from J, with 5 bases in between. The CDR3 loop is CASSFSSYEQYF. The CDR3 DNA reads TGTGCCAGCAGTTTCAGCTCCTACGAGCAGTACTTC.

This clone showed up just once. The chain links TRBV25-1 to TRBJ2-1; possibly TRBD1 for D (6 bases). The germline gives CDR1 MGHDK, CDR2 SYGVNS. The CDR3 runs 14 residues. V gave up 6 bases and J gave up 4 bases, with 13 bases separating them. This CDR3 is CASRETGKYNEQFF. CDR3 nucleotides: TGTGCCAGCAGAGAGACAGGAAAATACAATGAGCAGTTCTTC.

The chain has TRBV12-3 or TRBV12-4 and TRBJ1-1, with D possibly matching TRBD1 (6 bases). Trimming removed 5 bases at V and 4 bases at J, with 8 bases between. The CDR3 extends over 12 amino acids. CDR3 sequence reads: CASSARGTEAFF. CDR3 nucleotide sequence: TGTGCCAGCAGTGCCAGGGGCACTGAAGCTTTCTTT.

This clone was detected once. This chain links TRBV6-7 with TRBJ2-1, with TRBD2 matching 13 bases. TRBV6-7 is an ORF, and what it does is uncertain. The V and J ends lost 2 bases and 8 bases, in that order; junction bases with no gene match: 6. The CDR3 runs to 16 residues. CDR3 nucleotide sequence: TGTGCCAGCAGTTACACCCGACTAGCGGGGGGCCATGAGCAGTTCTTC. Its translation: CASSYTRLAGGHEQFF.

The chain couples TRBV30 to TRBJ1-5; D uncertain. Deletions cut 2 bases from V and 3 bases from J, with 14 bases between. The CDR3 sequence is 15 residues long. Germline V lookup: CDR1 GTSNPN, CDR2 SVGIG (reference sequence). The CDR3 nucleotides are TGTGCCTGGAGTCAATCTGGACTTGTCAATCAGCCCCAGCATTTT. Translated, it gives CAWSQSGLVNQPQHF.

This chain uses TRBV19 with TRBJ2-5; 10 bases are shared with TRBD2. This CDR3 region has 15 residues. Trimming removed 6 bases from V and 1 base from J; junction bases left unmatched: 5. In germline, CDR1 is LNHDA, CDR2 SQIVND (reference sequence). The CDR3 nucleotides are TGTGCCAGTAGCAGTAGCGGGGGGATCCAAGAGACCCAGTACTTC. Protein sequence: CASSSSGGIQETQYF.

V is TRBV6-1 and J is TRBJ1-2; D gene unclear. The CDR3 runs to 12 residues. Trimming took 3 bases from V and 1 from J, leaving 3 bases between them. Germline CDR1 and CDR2: MNHNS and SASEGT. The CDR3 loop is CASSDGNYGYTF. CDR3 nucleotides: TGTGCCAGCAGTGACGGTAACTATGGCTACACCTTC.

The gene calls are TRBV5-1 and TRBJ2-6; D not resolved. Trimming removed 7 bases at V and 1 base at J, with 6 bases between. Per the germline V gene, CDR1 is SGHRS and CDR2 is YFSETQ. This CDR3 is built from 13 residues. The CDR3 is CASSESGANVLTF. DNA for the CDR3: TGCGCCAGCTCGGAGTCTGGGGCCAACGTCCTGACTTTC. Using reference TRBV5-1 and TRBJ2-6 for the parts outside the CDR3, the full variable domain is KAGVTQTPRYLIKTRGQQVTLSCSPISGHRSVSWYQQTPGQGLQFLFEYFSETQRNKGNFPGRFSGRQFSNSRSEMNVSTLELGDSALYLCASSESGANVLTFGAGSRLTVL.

This chain's CDR3 is CASSYEVTGELFF. The CDR3 DNA sequence: TGTGCCAGCAGTTACGAGGTCACCGGGGAGCTGTTTTTT. The chain joins TRBV6-5 to TRBJ2-2; D is unresolved. V gave up 2 bases and J gave up 4 bases, with 5 bases separating them. This CDR3 contains 13 residues. Looked up from germline, CDR1 is MNHEY and CDR2 is SVGAGI.

The V gene is TRBV3-1 (or the pseudogene TRBV3-2), the J gene TRBJ2-3; 8 bases map to TRBD2. Unmatched junction bases numbered 6, after V lost 5 bases and J lost 8 bases. The germline V gene has CDR1 LGHDT and CDR2 YNNKEL (reference sequence). CDR3 length: 13 amino acids. The CDR3 spells CASSELRGGTQYF. The CDR3 coding sequence is TGTGCCAGCAGCGAACTCCGGGGGGGTACGCAGTATTTT.

The J gene is TRBJ2-1, the V gene TRBV9; possibly TRBD1 for D (5 bases). This CDR3 has 13 residues. V was pared by 4 bases and J by 9 bases, with 14 bases between. Germline-derived CDR1 and CDR2 are SGDLS and YYNGEE. In DNA, the CDR3 is TGTGCCAGCAGCCCACCAGGGCTACGTGAGCAGTTCTTC. It translates to CASSPPGLREQFF.

The V call is TRBV4-2, the J call TRBJ2-3, with 15 bases fitting TRBD2. The CDR3 runs to 19 residues. J gave up 2 bases and V 1 base, and 7 bases lay outside the gene matches. From germline, CDR1 is LGHNA and CDR2 YNFKEQ. The CDR3 sequence is CASSQVWGLAGGVTDTQYF. For the CDR3, the DNA is TGTGCCAGCAGCCAAGTCTGGGGACTAGCGGGGGGAGTCACAGATACGCAGTATTTT.

The V gene is TRBV5-4, the J gene TRBJ2-4; unclear D gene. The germline CDR1 and CDR2 sequences are SGHNT and YYREEE (reference sequence). The CDR3 is 13 residues long. V lost 10 bases, J lost 0 bases, and 11 bases lay in between. The CDR3 spells CAFTPGAKNIQYF. The CDR3 bases are TGTGCCTTTACTCCGGGAGCCAAAAACATTCAGTACTTC.

V usage is TRBV18 and J usage is TRBJ2-3; 7 positions match TRBD1. This CDR3 contains 14 residues. Trimming removed 6 bases from V and 5 bases from J; junction bases left unmatched: 8. Germline-derived CDR1 and CDR2 are KGHSH and LQKENI. CDR3 sequence reads: CASSVGQPRDTQYF. In DNA, the CDR3 is TGTGCCAGCTCGGTGGGACAGCCTCGAGATACGCAGTATTTT.

The J gene is TRBJ1-5, the V gene TRBV2; 9 bases line up with TRBD1. Germline CDR1 reads SNHLY; CDR2 reads FYNNEI. Trimming took 5 bases from V and 7 from J; bases not matched to a gene: 9. The CDR3 has 15 amino acids. The DNA of the CDR3 is TGTGCCAGCAGTTACCGGGACAGGGATTTACAGCCCCAGCATTTT. As protein: CASSYRDRDLQPQHF.